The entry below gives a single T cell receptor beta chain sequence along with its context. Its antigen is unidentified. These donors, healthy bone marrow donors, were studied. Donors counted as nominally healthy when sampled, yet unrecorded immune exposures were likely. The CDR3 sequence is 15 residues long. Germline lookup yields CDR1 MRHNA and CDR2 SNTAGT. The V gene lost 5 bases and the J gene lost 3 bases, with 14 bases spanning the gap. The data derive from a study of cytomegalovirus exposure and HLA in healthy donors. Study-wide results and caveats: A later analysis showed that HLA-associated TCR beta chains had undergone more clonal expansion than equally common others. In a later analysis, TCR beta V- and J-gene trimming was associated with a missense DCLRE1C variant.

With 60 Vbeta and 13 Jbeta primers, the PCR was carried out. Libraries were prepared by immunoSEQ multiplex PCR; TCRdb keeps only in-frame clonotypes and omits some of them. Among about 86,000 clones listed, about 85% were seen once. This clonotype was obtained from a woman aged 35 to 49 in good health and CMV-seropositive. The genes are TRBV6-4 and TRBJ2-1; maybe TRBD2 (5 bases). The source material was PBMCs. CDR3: CASSQTERFYNEQFF. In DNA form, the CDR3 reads TGTGCCAGCAGTCAAACAGAGCGGTTCTACAATGAGCAGTTCTTC.